This T cell receptor (beta chain) was sequenced in a study of blood T cell repertoires in COVID-19. This CDR3 is built from 14 residues. Looked up from germline, CDR1 is SGHAT and CDR2 is FQNNGV. Trimming left V 5 bases short and J 8 bases short, with 15 bases between. Only in-frame clones appear in the TCRdb table, and some are missing; sequencing was by immunoSEQ multiplex PCR. The repertoire holds about 180,000 clones, roughly 90% seen once, with about 1.2% in the top ten. The sequenced material came from PBMCs or T cells enriched from blood (not recorded which). The origin of this receptor is a human donor with acute COVID-19. The donor label of this sample is uncertain. The genes are TRBV11-2 and TRBJ1-4; D is unclear. The CDR3 DNA reads as TGTGCCAGCAGCCCAGGCATATCGGGGGAAAAACTGTTTTTT. Its translation is CASSPGISGEKLFF.